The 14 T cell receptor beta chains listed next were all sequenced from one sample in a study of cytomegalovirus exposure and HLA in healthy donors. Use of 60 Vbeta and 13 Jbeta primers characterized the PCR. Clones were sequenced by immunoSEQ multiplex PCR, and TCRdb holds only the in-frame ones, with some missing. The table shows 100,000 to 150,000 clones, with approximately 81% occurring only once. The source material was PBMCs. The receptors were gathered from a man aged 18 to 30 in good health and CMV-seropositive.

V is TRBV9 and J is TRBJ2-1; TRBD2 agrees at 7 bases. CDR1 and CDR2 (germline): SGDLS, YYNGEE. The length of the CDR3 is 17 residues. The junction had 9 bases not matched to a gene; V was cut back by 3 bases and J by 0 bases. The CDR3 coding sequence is TGTGCCAGCAGCGGGGGACTACTCCCCAGCTCCTACAATGAGCAGTTCTTC. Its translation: CASSGGLLPSSYNEQFF. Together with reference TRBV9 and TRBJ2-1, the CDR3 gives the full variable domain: DSGVTQTPKHLITATGQRVTLRCSPRSGDLSVYWYQQSLDQGLQFLIQYYNGEERAKGNILERFSAQQFPDLHSELNLSSLELGDSALYFCASSGGLLPSSYNEQFFGPGTRLTVL.

This chain's CDR3 is CASIIRAGATYNEQFF. As DNA, the CDR3 is TGTGCCAGCATAATTAGAGCGGGGGCTACCTACAATGAGCAGTTCTTC. This sequence joins TRBV27 and TRBJ2-1; TRBD2 agrees at 8 bases. The CDR3 length is 16 residues. Germline V lookup: CDR1 MNHEY, CDR2 SMNVEV (reference sequence). J was trimmed by 2 bases and V by 7 bases; bases with no gene match: 10.

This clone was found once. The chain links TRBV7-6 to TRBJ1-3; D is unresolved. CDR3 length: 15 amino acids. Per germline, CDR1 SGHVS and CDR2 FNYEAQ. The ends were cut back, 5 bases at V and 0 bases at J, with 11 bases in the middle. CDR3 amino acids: CASSAPAASGNTIYF. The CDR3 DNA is TGTGCCAGCAGCGCCCCGGCGGCCTCTGGAAACACCATATATTTT.

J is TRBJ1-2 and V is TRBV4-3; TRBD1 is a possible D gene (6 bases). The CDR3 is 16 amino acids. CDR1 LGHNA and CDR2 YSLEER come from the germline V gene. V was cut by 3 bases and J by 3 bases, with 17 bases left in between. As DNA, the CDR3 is TGCGCCAGCAGCCACAGAGACAGGATCTTCTACTATGGCTACACCTTC. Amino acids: CASSHRDRIFYYGYTF.

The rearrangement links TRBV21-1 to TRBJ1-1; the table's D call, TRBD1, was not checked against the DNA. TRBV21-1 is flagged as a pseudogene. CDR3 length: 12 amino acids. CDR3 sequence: CASRGPYTEAFF. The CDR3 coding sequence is TGTGCCAGCAGGGGGCCGTACACTGAAGCTTTCTTT.

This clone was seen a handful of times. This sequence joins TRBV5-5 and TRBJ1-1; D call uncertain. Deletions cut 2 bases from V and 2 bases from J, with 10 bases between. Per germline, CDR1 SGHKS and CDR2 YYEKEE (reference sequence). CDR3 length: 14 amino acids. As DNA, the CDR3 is TGTGCCAGCAGCTTATCGAGCGGTAACACTGAAGCTTTCTTT. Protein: CASSLSSGNTEAFF.

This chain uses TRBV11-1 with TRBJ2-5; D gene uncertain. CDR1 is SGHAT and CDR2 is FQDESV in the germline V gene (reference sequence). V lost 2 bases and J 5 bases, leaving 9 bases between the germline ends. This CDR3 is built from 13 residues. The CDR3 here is CASSLTDGETQYF. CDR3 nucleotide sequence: TGTGCCAGCAGCTTAACTGATGGTGAGACCCAGTACTTC. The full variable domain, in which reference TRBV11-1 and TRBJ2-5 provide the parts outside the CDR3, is EAEVAQSPRYKITEKSQAVAFWCDPISGHATLYWYRQILGQGPELLVQFQDESVVDDSQLPKDRFSAERLKGVDSTLKIQPAELGDSAMYLCASSLTDGETQYFGPGTRLLVL.

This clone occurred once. CDR3 residues: CASSLGGGQGFYEQYF. The CDR3 nucleotides read TGTGCCAGCAGCTTAGGAGGGGGACAGGGGTTCTACGAGCAGTACTTC. The chain uses TRBV13 and TRBJ2-7; TRBD1 matches 10 bases. This CDR3 is 16 amino acids long. V shed 0 bases, J shed 3 bases, and the junction held 5 bases outside the gene matches. CDR1 is PRHDT and CDR2 is FYEKMQ in the germline V gene (reference sequence).

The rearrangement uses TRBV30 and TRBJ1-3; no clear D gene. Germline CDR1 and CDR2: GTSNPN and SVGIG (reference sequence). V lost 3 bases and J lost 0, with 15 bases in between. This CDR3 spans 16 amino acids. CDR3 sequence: CAWSLPTLNSGNTIYF. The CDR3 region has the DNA TGTGCCTGGAGCCTCCCGACTCTTAACTCTGGAAACACCATATATTTT.

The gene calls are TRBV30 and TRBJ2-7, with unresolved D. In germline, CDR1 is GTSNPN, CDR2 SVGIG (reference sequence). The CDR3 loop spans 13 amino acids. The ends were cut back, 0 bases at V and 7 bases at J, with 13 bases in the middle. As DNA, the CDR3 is TGTGCCTGGAGTGTTAGTTCGACTGGGGAGCAGTACTTC. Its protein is CAWSVSSTGEQYF.

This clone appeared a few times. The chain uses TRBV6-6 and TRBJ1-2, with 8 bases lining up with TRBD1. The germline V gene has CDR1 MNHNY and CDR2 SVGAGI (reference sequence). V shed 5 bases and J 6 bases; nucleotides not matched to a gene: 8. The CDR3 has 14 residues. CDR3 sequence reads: CASSGRTGIHGYTF. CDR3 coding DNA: TGTGCCAGCAGTGGACGGACAGGGATTCATGGCTACACCTTC.

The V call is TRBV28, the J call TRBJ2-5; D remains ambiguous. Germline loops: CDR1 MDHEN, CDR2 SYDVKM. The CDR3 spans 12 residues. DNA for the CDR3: TGTGTCCGGCGGCAGAAACAAGAGACCCAGTACTTC. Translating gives CVRRQKQETQYF. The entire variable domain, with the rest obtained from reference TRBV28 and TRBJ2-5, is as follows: DVKVTQSSRYLVKRTGEKVFLECVQDMDHENMFWYRQDPGLGLRLIYFSYDVKMKEKGDIPEGYSVSREKKERFSLILESASTNQTSMYLCVRRQKQETQYFGPGTRLLVL.

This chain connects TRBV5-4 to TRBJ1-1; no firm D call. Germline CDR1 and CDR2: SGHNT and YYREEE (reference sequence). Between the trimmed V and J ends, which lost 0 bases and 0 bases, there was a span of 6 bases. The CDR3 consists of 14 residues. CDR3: CASSLGGMNTEAFF. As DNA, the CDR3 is TGTGCCAGCAGCTTGGGAGGTATGAACACTGAAGCTTTCTTT.

CDR3 sequence (DNA): TGTGCCAGCAGCCCGGACAGGGGACTCTATCAGCCCCAGCATTTT. This sequence encodes CASSPDRGLYQPQHF. V and J are TRBV6-6 and TRBJ1-5; 9 bases are a match to TRBD1. Germline CDR1 and CDR2: MNHNY and SVGAGI (reference sequence). The CDR3 length is 15 residues. J gave up 5 bases and V 6 bases, and 8 bases lay outside the gene matches.